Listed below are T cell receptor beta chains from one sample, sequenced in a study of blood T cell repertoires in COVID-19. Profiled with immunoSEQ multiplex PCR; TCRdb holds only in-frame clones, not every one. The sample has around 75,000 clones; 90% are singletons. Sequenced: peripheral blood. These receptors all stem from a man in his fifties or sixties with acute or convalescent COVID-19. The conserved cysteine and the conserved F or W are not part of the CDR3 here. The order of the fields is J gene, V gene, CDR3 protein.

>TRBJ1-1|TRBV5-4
ASSLAGGQKNTEAF
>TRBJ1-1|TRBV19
ASSIAGMNTEAF
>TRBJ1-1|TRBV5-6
ASSLGPVWNTEAF
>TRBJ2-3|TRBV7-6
ASSMGLAGEGTQDTQY
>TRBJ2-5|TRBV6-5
ASSYRVWETQY
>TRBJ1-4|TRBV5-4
ASSLAGSTNEKLF
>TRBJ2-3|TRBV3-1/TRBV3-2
ASSPRYPGLAGVEGTDTQY
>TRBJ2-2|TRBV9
ASSVGSGRIGGELF
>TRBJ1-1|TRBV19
ASGRRANTEAF
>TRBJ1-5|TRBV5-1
ASSPGQANQPQH
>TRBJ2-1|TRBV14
ASSLRTSGRPGYNEQF
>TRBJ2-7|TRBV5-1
ASSGGTARGEQY
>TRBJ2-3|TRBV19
ASSIGQGATDTQY
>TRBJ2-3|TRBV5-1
ASSLGTSGDTYTDTQY
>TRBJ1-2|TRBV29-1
SAPQRDVHGYT
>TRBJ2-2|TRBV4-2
APGASGFGGLF
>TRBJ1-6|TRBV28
ASSFGGGQGASPLH
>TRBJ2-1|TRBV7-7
ASSPDLDRGQF
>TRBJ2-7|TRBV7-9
ASSLDAEWTYEQY
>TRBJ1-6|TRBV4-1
ASTPTGQGGSPLH
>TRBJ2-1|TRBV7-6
ASSNRLSGEQF
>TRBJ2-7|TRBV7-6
ASSRGDRGQYEQY
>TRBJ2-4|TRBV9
ASSGSLGLAKNIQY
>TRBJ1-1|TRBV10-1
ASSEWDRENGVTEAF
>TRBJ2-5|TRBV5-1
ASRSIAGVETQY
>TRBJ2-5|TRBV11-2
ASSLDGTGGFETQY
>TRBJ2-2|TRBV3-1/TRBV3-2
ASSQEGRIAGGIKVGELF
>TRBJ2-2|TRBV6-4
ASSEKLNTGELF
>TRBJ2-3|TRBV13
ASSQTSGTDTQY
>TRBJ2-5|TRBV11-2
ASSLRGETQY
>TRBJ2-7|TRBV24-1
ATSATSSYEQY
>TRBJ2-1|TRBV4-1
ASSRPSLAGGPHEQF
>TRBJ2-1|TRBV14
ASSQLWDGTAEPEQF
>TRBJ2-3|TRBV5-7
ASTLATSGRPSSTDTQY
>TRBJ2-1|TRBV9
ASSVDRTSGNNEQF
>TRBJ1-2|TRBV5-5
ASSPTLGGNYGYT
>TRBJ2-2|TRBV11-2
ASSLVGGDTGELF
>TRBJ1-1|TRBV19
ASSLALIRAPIRGTEAF
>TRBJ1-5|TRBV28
ASSKTGQGARRSQH
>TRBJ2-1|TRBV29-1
SILAEGSYNEQF
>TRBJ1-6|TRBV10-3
AISESGGSNSPLH
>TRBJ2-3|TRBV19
ASSHMGASSTRDTQY
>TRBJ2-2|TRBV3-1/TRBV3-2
ASSMGLVSTGELF
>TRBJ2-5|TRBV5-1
ASSEGLAGEETQY
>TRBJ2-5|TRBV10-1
ASSQREGLKETQY
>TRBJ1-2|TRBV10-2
ASSEFRYYGYT
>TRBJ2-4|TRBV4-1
ASSHPSGRGAKNIQY
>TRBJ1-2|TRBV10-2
ASSLGGTNYGYT
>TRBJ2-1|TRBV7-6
ASSLVGSGRAYNEQF
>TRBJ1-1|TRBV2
ASSEAMGGETEAF
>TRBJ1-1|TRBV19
ASSIGRGLRGVNTEAF
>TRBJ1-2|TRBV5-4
ASSLGADSNYGYT
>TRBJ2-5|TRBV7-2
ASSLGLAGVQETQY
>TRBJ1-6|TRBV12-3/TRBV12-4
ASSFPGNSPLH
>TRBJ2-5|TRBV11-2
ASSPPGLGTQY
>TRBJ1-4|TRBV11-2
ASSWGQGALRGEKLF
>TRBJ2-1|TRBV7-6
ASNRNRGPSYEQF